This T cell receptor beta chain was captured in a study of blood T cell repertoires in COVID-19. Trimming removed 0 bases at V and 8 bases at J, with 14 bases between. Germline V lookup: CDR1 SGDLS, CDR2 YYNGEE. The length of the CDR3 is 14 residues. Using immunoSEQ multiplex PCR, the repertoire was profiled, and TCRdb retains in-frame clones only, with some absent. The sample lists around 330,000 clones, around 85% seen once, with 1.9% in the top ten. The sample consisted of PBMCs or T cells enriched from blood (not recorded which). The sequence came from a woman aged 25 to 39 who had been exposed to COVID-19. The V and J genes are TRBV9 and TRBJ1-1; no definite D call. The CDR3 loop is CASSVERVPTEAFF. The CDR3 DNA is TGTGCCAGCAGCGTAGAGCGGGTTCCAACGGAAGCTTTCTTT.